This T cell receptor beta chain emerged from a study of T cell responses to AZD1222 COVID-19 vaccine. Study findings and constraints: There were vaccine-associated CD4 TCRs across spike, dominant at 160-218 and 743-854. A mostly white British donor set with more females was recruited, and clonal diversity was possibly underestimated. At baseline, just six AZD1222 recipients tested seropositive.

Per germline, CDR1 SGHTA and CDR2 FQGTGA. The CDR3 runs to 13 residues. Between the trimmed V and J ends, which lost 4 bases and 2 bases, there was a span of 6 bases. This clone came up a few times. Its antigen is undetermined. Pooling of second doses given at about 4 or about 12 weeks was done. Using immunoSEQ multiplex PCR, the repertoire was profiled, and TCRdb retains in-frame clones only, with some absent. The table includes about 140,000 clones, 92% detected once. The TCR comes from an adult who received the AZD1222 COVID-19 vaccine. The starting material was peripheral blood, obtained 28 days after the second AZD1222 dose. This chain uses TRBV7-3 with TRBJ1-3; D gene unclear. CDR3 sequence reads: CASSSAPGNTIYF. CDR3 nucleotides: TGTGCCAGCAGCTCCGCCCCTGGAAACACCATATATTTT. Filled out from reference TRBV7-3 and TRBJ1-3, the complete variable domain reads GAGVSQTPSNKVTEKGKYVELRCDPISGHTALYWYRQSLGQGPEFLIYFQGTGAADDSGLPNDRFFAVRPEGSVSTLKIQRTERGDSAVYLCASSSAPGNTIYFGEGSWLTVV.